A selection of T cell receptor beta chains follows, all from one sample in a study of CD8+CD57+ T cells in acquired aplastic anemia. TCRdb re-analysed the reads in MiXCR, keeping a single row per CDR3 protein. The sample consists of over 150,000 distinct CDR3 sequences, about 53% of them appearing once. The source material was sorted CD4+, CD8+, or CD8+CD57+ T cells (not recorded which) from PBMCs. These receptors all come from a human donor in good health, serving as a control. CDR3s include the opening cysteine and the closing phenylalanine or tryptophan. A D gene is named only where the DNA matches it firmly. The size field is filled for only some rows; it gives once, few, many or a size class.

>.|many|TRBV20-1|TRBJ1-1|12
CSASKGRPEAFF
TGCAGTGCTAGCAAAGGGCGTCCTGAAGCTTTCTTT
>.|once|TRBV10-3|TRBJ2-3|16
CAISPRGTTSTDTQYF
TGTGCCATCAGTCCGCGGGGCACTACTAGCACAGATACGCAGTATTTT
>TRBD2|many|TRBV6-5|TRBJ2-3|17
CASSYSTLAASTDTQYF
TGTGCCAGCAGTTACTCGACGCTAGCGGCTAGCACAGATACGCAGTATTTT
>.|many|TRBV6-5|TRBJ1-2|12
CASSKNRDGYTF
TGTGCCAGCAGTAAAAACAGGGATGGCTACACCTTC
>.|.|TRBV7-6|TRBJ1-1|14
CASSLGRAGTEAFF
TGTGCCAGCAGCTTAGGGAGGGCTGGCACTGAAGCTTTCTTT
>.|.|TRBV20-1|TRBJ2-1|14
CSARDNGMSNQQFF
TGCAGTGCTAGAGACAATGGGATGAGCAATCAGCAGTTCTTC
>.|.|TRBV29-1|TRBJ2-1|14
CSAPLPGNYNEQFF
TGCAGCGCCCCCCTCCCAGGGAACTACAATGAGCAGTTCTTC
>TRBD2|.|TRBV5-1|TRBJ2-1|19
CASSPRGLGGHLRPNEQFF
TGCGCCAGCAGCCCACGTGGACTAGGAGGGCATTTAAGGCCCAATGAGCAGTTCTTC
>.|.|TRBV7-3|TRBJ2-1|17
CASSLTFSPRGGNEQFF
TGTGCCAGCAGCTTAACGTTCTCCCCCAGGGGTGGCAATGAGCAGTTCTTC
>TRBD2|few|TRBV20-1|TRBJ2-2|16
CSANRASGTNTGELFF
TGCAGTGCTAATCGCGCTAGCGGGACGAACACCGGGGAGCTGTTTTTT
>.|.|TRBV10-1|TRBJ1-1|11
CASSDTHEAFF
TGCGCCAGCAGCGACACCCATGAAGCTTTCTTT
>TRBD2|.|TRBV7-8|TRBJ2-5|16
CASSRSSGLAGKTQYF
TGTGCCAGCAGCCGCTCTTCGGGACTAGCGGGGAAGACCCAGTACTTC
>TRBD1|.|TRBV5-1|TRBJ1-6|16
CASSLANRDRNSPLHF
TGCGCCAGCAGCTTGGCCAACCGGGACAGAAATTCACCCCTCCACTTT
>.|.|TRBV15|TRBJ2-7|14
CATSRDRGNYEQYF
TGTGCCACCAGCAGAGATCGGGGGAACTACGAGCAGTACTTC
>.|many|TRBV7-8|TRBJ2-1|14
CASSLALGGDEQFF
TGTGCCAGCAGCTTAGCGCTCGGGGGCGATGAGCAGTTCTTC
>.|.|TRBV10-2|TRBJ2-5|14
CASSASVYQETQYF
TGCGCCAGCAGTGCCTCAGTTTACCAAGAGACTCAGTACTTC
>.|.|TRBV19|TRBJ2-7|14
CASRTGTFPYEQYF
TGTGCCAGTAGGACCGGGACCTTCCCCTACGAGCAGTACTTC
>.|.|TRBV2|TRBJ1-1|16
CASEGPGRIEDTEAFF
TGTGCCAGCGAGGGCCCAGGGCGGATTGAGGACACTGAAGCTTTCTTT
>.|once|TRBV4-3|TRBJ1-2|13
CASSQGLQFGYTF
TGCGCCAGCAGCCAAGGGCTTCAGTTTGGCTACACCTTC
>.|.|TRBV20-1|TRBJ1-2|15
CSAVLEGRVDYGYTF
TGCAGTGCGGTTCTGGAGGGGAGGGTAGACTATGGCTACACCTTC
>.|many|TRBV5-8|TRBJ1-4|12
CASSLRNEKLFF
TGTGCCAGCAGCTTGAGAAATGAAAAACTGTTTTTT
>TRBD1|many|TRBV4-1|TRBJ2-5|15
CASSPQQGGQETQYF
TGCGCCAGCAGCCCCCAACAGGGGGGCCAAGAGACCCAGTACTTC
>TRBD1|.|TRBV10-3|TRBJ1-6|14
CAISESGQNSPLHF
TGTGCCATCAGTGAGTCGGGACAGAATTCACCCCTCCACTTT
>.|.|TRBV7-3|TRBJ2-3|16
CASSLGQGVGTDTQYF
TGTGCCAGCAGCTTAGGGCAGGGTGTCGGCACAGATACGCAGTATTTT
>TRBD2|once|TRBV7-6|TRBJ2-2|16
CAGSLVLAGAAGELFF
TGTGCCGGCAGCTTAGTGCTAGCGGGGGCCGCCGGGGAGCTGTTTTTT
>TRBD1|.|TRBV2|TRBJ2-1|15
CASGGPGQGYNEQFF
TGTGCCAGCGGGGGGCCGGGACAGGGGTACAATGAGCAGTTCTTC
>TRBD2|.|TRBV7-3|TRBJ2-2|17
CASSGSSGGPAPGELFF
TGTGCCAGCAGCGGGTCTAGCGGGGGGCCAGCCCCCGGGGAGCTGTTTTTT
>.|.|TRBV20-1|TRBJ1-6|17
CSAVRDSDSQDNSPLHF
TGCAGTGCCGTACGGGACTCGGACAGCCAAGATAATTCACCCCTCCACTTT
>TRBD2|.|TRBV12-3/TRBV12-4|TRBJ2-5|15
CASSQRTSLGETQYF
TGTGCCAGCAGCCAAAGGACTAGCTTAGGAGAGACCCAGTACTTC
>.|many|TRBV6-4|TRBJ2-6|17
CASSDSGLASGANVLTF
TGTGCCAGCAGTGACAGCGGGTTGGCTTCTGGGGCCAACGTCCTGACTTTC
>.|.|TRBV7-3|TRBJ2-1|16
CASSPGRRPVYNEQFF
TGTGCCAGCAGCCCGGGACGCCGGCCTGTGTACAATGAGCAGTTCTTC
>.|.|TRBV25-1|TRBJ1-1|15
CASSESAGLGTEAFF
TGTGCCAGCAGTGAATCGGCAGGGCTGGGTACTGAAGCTTTCTTT
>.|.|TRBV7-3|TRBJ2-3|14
CASSLALHSDTQYF
TGTGCCAGCAGCTTAGCTCTTCACTCAGATACGCAGTATTTT
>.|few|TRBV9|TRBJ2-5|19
CASSPPVGWTVIFQETQYF
TGTGCCAGCTCACCACCCGTGGGTTGGACGGTGATTTTCCAAGAGACCCAGTACTTC
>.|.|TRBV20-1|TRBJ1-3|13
CSARYQGRDTIYF
TGCAGTGCTAGATACCAGGGTAGAGACACCATATATTTT
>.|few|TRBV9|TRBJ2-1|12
CASSVEDNEQFF
TGTGCCAGCAGCGTAGAAGACAATGAGCAGTTCTTC
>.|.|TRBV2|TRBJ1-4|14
CASSAVATNEKLFF
TGTGCCAGCAGTGCTGTGGCTACTAATGAAAAACTGTTTTTT
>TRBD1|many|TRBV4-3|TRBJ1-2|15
CASSQERQGAQGYTF
TGCGCCAGCAGCCAAGAAAGACAGGGGGCGCAAGGCTACACCTTC
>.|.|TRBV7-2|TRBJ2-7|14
CASSLNRVVPEQYF
TGTGCCAGCAGCTTAAACAGGGTCGTCCCCGAGCAGTACTTC
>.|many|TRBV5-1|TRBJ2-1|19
CASSPTGTPGGRLYNEQFF
TGCGCCAGCAGCCCCACCGGGACACCGGGGGGCCGCCTCTACAATGAGCAGTTCTTC
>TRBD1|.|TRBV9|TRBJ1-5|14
CASSVGTGNQPQHF
TGTGCCAGCAGCGTAGGGACAGGTAATCAGCCCCAGCATTTT